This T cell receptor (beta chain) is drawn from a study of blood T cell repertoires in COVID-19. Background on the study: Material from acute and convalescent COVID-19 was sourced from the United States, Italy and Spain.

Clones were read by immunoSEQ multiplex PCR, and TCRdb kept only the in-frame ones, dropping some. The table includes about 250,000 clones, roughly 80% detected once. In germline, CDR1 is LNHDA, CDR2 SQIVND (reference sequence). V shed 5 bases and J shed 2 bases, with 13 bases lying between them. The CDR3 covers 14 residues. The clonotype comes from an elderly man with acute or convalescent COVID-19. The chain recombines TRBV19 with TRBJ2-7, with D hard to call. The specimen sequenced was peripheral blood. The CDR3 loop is CASSSSGQAYEQYF. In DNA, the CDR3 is TGTGCCAGTAGTTCAAGTGGTCAGGCCTACGAGCAGTACTTC.